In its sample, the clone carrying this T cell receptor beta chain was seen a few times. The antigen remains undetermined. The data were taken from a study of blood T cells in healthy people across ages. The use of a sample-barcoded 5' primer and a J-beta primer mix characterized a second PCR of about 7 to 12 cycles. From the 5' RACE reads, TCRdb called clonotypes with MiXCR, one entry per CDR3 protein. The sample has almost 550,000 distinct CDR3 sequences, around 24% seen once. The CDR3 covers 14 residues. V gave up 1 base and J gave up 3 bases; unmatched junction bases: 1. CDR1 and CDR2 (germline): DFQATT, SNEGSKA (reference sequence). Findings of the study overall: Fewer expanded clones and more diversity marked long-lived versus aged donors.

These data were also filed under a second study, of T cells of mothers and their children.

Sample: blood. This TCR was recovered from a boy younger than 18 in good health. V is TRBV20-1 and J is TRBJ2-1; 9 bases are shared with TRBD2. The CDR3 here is CSARVAGVYNEQFF. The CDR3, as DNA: TGCAGTGCTAGAGTAGCGGGAGTCTACAATGAGCAGTTCTTC.